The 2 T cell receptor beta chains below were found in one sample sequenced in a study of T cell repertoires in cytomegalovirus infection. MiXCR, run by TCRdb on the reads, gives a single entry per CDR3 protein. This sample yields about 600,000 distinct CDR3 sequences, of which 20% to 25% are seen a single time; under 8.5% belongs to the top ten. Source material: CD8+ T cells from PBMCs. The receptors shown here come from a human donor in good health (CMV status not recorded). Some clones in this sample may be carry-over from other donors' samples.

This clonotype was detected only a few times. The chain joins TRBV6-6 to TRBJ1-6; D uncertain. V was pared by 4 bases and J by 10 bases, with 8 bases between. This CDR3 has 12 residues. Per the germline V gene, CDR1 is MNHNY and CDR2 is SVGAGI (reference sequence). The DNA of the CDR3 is TGTGCCAGCAGTTTCGACGGGTCACCCCTCCACTTT. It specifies CASSFDGSPLHF.

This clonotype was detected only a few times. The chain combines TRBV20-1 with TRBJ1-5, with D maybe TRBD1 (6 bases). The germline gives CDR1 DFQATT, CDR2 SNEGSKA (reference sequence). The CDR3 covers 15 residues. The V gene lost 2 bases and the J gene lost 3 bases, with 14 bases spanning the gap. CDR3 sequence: CSARSGGGPNQPQHF. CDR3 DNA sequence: TGCAGTGCTAGAAGCGGGGGCGGCCCCAATCAGCCCCAGCATTTT.